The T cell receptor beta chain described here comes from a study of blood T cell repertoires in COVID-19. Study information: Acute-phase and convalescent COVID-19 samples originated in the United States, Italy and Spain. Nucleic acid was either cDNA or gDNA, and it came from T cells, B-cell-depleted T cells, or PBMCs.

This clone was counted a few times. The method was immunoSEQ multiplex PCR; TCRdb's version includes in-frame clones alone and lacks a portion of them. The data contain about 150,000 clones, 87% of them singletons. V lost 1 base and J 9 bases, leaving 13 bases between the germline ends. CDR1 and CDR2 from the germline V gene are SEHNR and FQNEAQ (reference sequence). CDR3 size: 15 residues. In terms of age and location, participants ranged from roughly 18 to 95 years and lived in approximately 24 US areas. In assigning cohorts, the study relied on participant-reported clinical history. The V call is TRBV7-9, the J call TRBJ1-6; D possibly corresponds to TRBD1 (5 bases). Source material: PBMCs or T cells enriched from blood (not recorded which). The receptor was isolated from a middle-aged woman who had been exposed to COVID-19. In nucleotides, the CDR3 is TGTGCCAGCAGCTTAGGTAGTCAGGGTTCTTCACCCCTCCACTTT. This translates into CASSLGSQGSSPLHF.